Listed below are T cell receptor beta chains from one sample, sequenced in a study of control samples from healthy donors and cancer patients. TCRdb keeps only in-frame clones here, not all; method: immunoSEQ multiplex PCR. The sample lists approximately 170,000 clones; 90% were seen once. What was sequenced was blood. These receptors all come from a woman aged 50 to 65 in good health. Each CDR3 is given with its conserved first and last residue. Each record gives: CDR3 length, clone size, V gene, CDR3 protein. Some rows mark clone size as missing; the rest say once, few, many or name a class of expanded clone.

CDR3 length: 13; clone size: -; V gene: TRBV5-4; CDR3 protein: CASGWTGERKLFF
CDR3 length: 13; clone size: -; V gene: TRBV2; CDR3 protein: CASSGSRNTEAFF
CDR3 length: 14; clone size: -; V gene: TRBV11-1; CDR3 protein: CASSFTGLNEKLFF
CDR3 length: 15; clone size: -; V gene: TRBV6-2/TRBV6-3; CDR3 protein: CASSYSAGRNQPQHF
CDR3 length: 17; clone size: -; V gene: TRBV11-3; CDR3 protein: CASSSPYGVEGDNEQFF
CDR3 length: 16; clone size: -; V gene: TRBV30; CDR3 protein: CAWSGKQGASSQPQHF
CDR3 length: 13; clone size: -; V gene: TRBV9; CDR3 protein: CASSVEAGSGYTF
CDR3 length: 15; clone size: -; V gene: TRBV6-5; CDR3 protein: CASSLQTGGRSPLHF
CDR3 length: 16; clone size: -; V gene: TRBV5-1; CDR3 protein: CASSPLGDRELYGYTF
CDR3 length: 16; clone size: once; V gene: TRBV4-1; CDR3 protein: CASSQAGTGDGQPQHF
CDR3 length: 18; clone size: -; V gene: TRBV4-3; CDR3 protein: CASSQDLRRTGLNTEAFF
CDR3 length: 16; clone size: -; V gene: TRBV6-1; CDR3 protein: CASSAGAGGRNSPLHF
CDR3 length: 10; clone size: -; V gene: TRBV20-1; CDR3 protein: CSVAGNTIYF
CDR3 length: 16; clone size: -; V gene: TRBV13; CDR3 protein: CASSSRQVGDTGELFF
CDR3 length: 15; clone size: -; V gene: TRBV10-3; CDR3 protein: CAISDAGKRNTEAFF
CDR3 length: 16; clone size: -; V gene: TRBV5-4; CDR3 protein: CASSLVVYRANYGYTF
CDR3 length: 13; clone size: -; V gene: TRBV3-1/TRBV3-2; CDR3 protein: CASSRGGANVLTF
CDR3 length: 16; clone size: -; V gene: TRBV7-8; CDR3 protein: CASSQGSGFLTDTQYF
CDR3 length: 18; clone size: once; V gene: TRBV7-3; CDR3 protein: CASSLIPSGRAAYNEQFF
CDR3 length: 13; clone size: -; V gene: TRBV5-1; CDR3 protein: CASGTSGHYEQYF
CDR3 length: 13; clone size: -; V gene: TRBV12-3/TRBV12-4; CDR3 protein: CASRKGRGNEQYF
CDR3 length: 15; clone size: -; V gene: TRBV28; CDR3 protein: CASSLSGRKVYGYTF
CDR3 length: 15; clone size: once; V gene: TRBV5-4; CDR3 protein: CASSFSVMGGNEQFF
CDR3 length: 13; clone size: -; V gene: TRBV2; CDR3 protein: CASSEQNTGELFF
CDR3 length: 14; clone size: -; V gene: TRBV9; CDR3 protein: CASSVGEANTEAFF
CDR3 length: 11; clone size: -; V gene: TRBV30; CDR3 protein: CAWSARGEQYF
CDR3 length: 18; clone size: -; V gene: TRBV4-1; CDR3 protein: CASSPTSGGFSSYNEQFF
CDR3 length: 15; clone size: -; V gene: TRBV2; CDR3 protein: CASSFRQGTGNTIYF
CDR3 length: 17; clone size: -; V gene: TRBV24-1; CDR3 protein: CATSDLRSGSIHNEQFF
CDR3 length: 15; clone size: -; V gene: TRBV11-2; CDR3 protein: CASSLDGTGLWGYTF
CDR3 length: 15; clone size: -; V gene: TRBV5-1; CDR3 protein: CASSPIQGANDGQYF
CDR3 length: 14; clone size: -; V gene: TRBV5-4; CDR3 protein: CASSLGTAYNEQFF
CDR3 length: 16; clone size: -; V gene: TRBV3-1/TRBV3-2; CDR3 protein: CASSPRHGTSNSPLHF
CDR3 length: 15; clone size: -; V gene: TRBV24-1; CDR3 protein: CATSDPSRIPETQYF
CDR3 length: 12; clone size: -; V gene: TRBV7-8; CDR3 protein: CASSSRGQEAFF
CDR3 length: 15; clone size: -; V gene: TRBV2; CDR3 protein: CASSPNFGGIETQYF
CDR3 length: 15; clone size: -; V gene: TRBV7-7; CDR3 protein: CASSPWRGRAGELFF
CDR3 length: 15; clone size: -; V gene: TRBV6-5; CDR3 protein: CALRDRVPSDYGYTF
CDR3 length: 14; clone size: -; V gene: TRBV5-1; CDR3 protein: CASSLSGDGEKLFF
CDR3 length: 12; clone size: medium-sized; V gene: TRBV7-2; CDR3 protein: CASSGLQETQYF
CDR3 length: 15; clone size: -; V gene: TRBV11-1; CDR3 protein: CASSLAPGLGNTIYF
CDR3 length: 13; clone size: -; V gene: TRBV28; CDR3 protein: CASSWRGNQPQHF
CDR3 length: 14; clone size: -; V gene: TRBV19; CDR3 protein: CASSIEGDTGELFF
CDR3 length: 13; clone size: -; V gene: TRBV27; CDR3 protein: CASSSPRDYGYTF
CDR3 length: 14; clone size: -; V gene: TRBV6-2/TRBV6-3; CDR3 protein: CASSQTSAYNEQFF
CDR3 length: 12; clone size: -; V gene: TRBV29-1; CDR3 protein: CSGGGDQETQYF
CDR3 length: 13; clone size: -; V gene: TRBV30; CDR3 protein: CAWSVAGTDTQYF
CDR3 length: 10; clone size: few; V gene: TRBV27; CDR3 protein: CASGGSPLHF
CDR3 length: 14; clone size: -; V gene: TRBV6-2/TRBV6-3; CDR3 protein: CASSYRGHNSPLHF
CDR3 length: 15; clone size: -; V gene: TRBV7-2; CDR3 protein: CASSLGDIGTGELFF